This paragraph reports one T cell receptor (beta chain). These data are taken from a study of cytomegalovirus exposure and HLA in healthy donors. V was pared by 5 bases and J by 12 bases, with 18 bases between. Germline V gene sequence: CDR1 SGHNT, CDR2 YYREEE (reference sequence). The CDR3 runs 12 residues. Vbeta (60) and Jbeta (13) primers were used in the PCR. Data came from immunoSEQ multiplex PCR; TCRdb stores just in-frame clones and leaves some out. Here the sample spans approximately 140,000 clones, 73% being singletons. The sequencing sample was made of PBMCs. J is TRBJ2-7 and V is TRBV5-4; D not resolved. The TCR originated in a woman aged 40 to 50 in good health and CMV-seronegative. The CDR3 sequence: CASSSLLSNRYF. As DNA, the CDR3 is TGTGCCAGCAGTTCGCTATTGTCAAACAGGTACTTC.